The following is a TCR beta chain sequence with its context. Using immunoSEQ multiplex PCR, the repertoire was profiled, and TCRdb retains in-frame clones only, with some absent. The sample yields tens of thousands of clones, roughly 90% seen once. The sample originates from a study of blood T cell repertoires in COVID-19. Study information: Acute and convalescent COVID-19 specimens originated in the United States, Italy and Spain.

V was pared by 2 bases and J by 0 bases, with 17 bases between. Germline CDR1 reads KGHSH; CDR2 reads LQKENI. The length of the CDR3 is 18 residues. The receptor's source is a man in his sixties with acute or convalescent COVID-19. Sequencing was done on a sample of peripheral blood. The rearrangement joins TRBV18 to TRBJ1-3; D perhaps matches TRBD1 (5 bases). The CDR3 DNA reads as TGTGCCAGCTCACCATTATTAGGACAAACCAACTCTGGAAACACCATATATTTT. Protein sequence: CASSPLLGQTNSGNTIYF. Supplemented by reference TRBV18 and TRBJ1-3, the full variable domain reads NAGVMQNPRHLVRRRGQEARLRCSPMKGHSHVYWYRQLPEEGLKFMVYLQKENIIDESGMPKERFSAEFPKEGPSILRIQQVVRGDSAAYFCASSPLLGQTNSGNTIYFGEGSWLTVV.